One and the same sample provided the 9 T cell receptor beta chains below, sequenced in a study of T cells in localized non-small cell lung cancer. TCRdb's copy holds only in-frame clones and misses some; the assay was immunoSEQ multiplex PCR. Found here are roughly 38,000 clones, around 86% of them singletons; the top ten hold about 5.4%. The sample here was peripheral blood mononuclear cells, taken before any cancer treatment. All receptors derive from a male donor at least 60 years old with stage II lung adenocarcinoma.

For this clone: The junction and the germline gene differ at one end; a read error may be behind it. The rearrangement links TRBV28 to TRBJ2-7; 9 bases are a match to TRBD1. This CDR3 is 16 amino acids long. CDR1 is MDHEN and CDR2 is SYDVKM in the germline V gene. CDR3 in DNA: TGTGCCAGCAGTTTATTGCCGGGACAGGGATCCTCCGAGCAGTACTTC. Translation: CASSLLPGQGSSEQYF. Full variable domain (rest looked up from reference TRBV28 and TRBJ2-7): DVKVTQSSRYLVKRTGEKVFLECVQDMDHENMFWYRQDPGLGLRLIYFSYDVKMKEKGDIPEGYSVSREKKERFSLILESASTNQTSMYLCASSLLPGQGSSEQYFGPGTRLTVT.

This clone has only a few counts. The V gene is TRBV5-1, the J gene TRBJ1-4, with no clear D. CDR1 is SGHRS and CDR2 is YFSETQ in the germline V gene. The V and J ends lost 0 bases and 5 bases respectively, with 5 bases between them. The CDR3 spans 13 residues. CDR3 in amino acids: CASSLGQNEKLFF. CDR3 sequence (DNA): TGCGCCAGCAGCTTGGGACAAAATGAAAAACTGTTTTTT.

This chain links TRBV7-2 with TRBJ2-7; TRBD2 matches 12 bases. Per germline, CDR1 SGHTA and CDR2 FQGNSA. The CDR3 has 14 residues. V lost 1 base to trimming and J lost 7 bases; unmatched junction nucleotides: 2. CDR3 nucleotide sequence: TGTGCCAGCAGCTTAGGACTAGCGGGAGATGAGCAGTACTTC. Translating gives CASSLGLAGDEQYF.

This clone was found once. The V and J genes are TRBV10-3 and TRBJ1-5; TRBD1 matches at 9 bases. Germline V CDR1 and CDR2: ENHRY, SYGVKD. The CDR3 length is 14 residues. The junction had 2 bases not matched to a gene; V was cut back by 4 bases and J by 4 bases. The CDR3 DNA reads TGTGCCATCAGTGGGACAGGGGAAAATCAGCCCCAGCATTTT. The encoded protein is CAISGTGENQPQHF.

The genes are TRBV5-1 and TRBJ2-6; D ambiguous. This CDR3 contains 16 residues. Germline V CDR1 and CDR2: SGHRS, YFSETQ. V lost 5 bases, J lost 0 bases, and 12 bases lay in between. The CDR3 sequence: CASSSDGSSGANVLTF. The CDR3 DNA sequence: TGCGCCAGCAGTTCGGACGGCAGCTCTGGGGCCAACGTCCTGACTTTC.

The chain is built from TRBV14 and TRBJ2-7; 7 nucleotides line up with TRBD2. Germline trimming cut 2 bases from V and 3 bases from J; bases unmatched to any gene: 4. From germline, CDR1 is SGHDN and CDR2 FVKESK. The CDR3 covers 14 residues. In DNA, the CDR3 is TGTGCCAGCAGCCAATGGGGCGGGAGCTACGAGCAGTACTTC. Translation: CASSQWGGSYEQYF.

In this sample, this clone turned up a few times. The chain couples TRBV28 to TRBJ2-7, with 7 nucleotides matching TRBD1. The CDR3 is 14 residues long. Germline CDR1 is MDHEN and CDR2 is SYDVKM. The V gene end was trimmed by 3 bases and the J gene end by 6 bases; junction bases not matched to a gene: 8. Here the CDR3 DNA reads TGTGCCAGCAGTTTTGAGGGGGCCCAGAGCGAGCAGTACTTC. It specifies CASSFEGAQSEQYF.

The genes are TRBV7-2 and TRBJ2-7, with D hard to call. In germline, CDR1 is SGHTA, CDR2 FQGNSA. The germline V and J ends were trimmed by 2 bases and 2 bases, with 4 bases remaining between them. The CDR3 spans 12 residues. CDR3 loop: CASSLNAYEQYF. The CDR3 nucleotides read TGTGCCAGCAGCTTAAATGCCTACGAGCAGTACTTC.

The chain employs TRBV2 and TRBJ2-5, with 7 bases fitting TRBD1. V lost 3 bases and J lost 7; bases outside the gene matches: 8. Germline V gives CDR1 SNHLY, CDR2 FYNNEI. The CDR3 length is 14 residues. The CDR3 region has the DNA TGTGCCAGCAGTGATCCCGACAGGGAAGGGACCCAGTACTTC. Translating gives CASSDPDREGTQYF.